This T cell receptor (beta chain) appears in the sequencing data of a study of blood T cell repertoires in COVID-19. Adults between about 18 and 89 years of age took part from more than 20 US areas. Repertoires were generated with immunoSEQ multiplex PCR, while TCRdb's copy carries only in-frame clones and drops some. This table has 200,000 to 250,000 clones, nearly 90% appearing once. From germline, CDR1 is MGHRA and CDR2 YSYEKL. The CDR3 extends over 15 amino acids. The V and J ends lost 1 base and 1 base respectively, with 11 bases between them. This sequence originates from a man younger than 45 who had been exposed to COVID-19. The specimen was PBMCs or T cells enriched from blood (not recorded which). This chain joins TRBV4-1 and TRBJ2-7, with TRBD1 as a possible D gene (6 bases). In DNA form, the CDR3 reads TGCGCCAGCAGCCAAGTCAGGGGCCGTTCCTACGAGCAGTACTTC. Its translation: CASSQVRGRSYEQYF.